The entry that follows covers one TCR beta chain sequence. Only in-frame clones appear in the TCRdb table, and some are missing; sequencing was by immunoSEQ multiplex PCR. Of around 240,000 clones in the sample, 70% to 90% were seen once. The data originate from a study of blood T cell repertoires in COVID-19. Study at large: There were acute and convalescent COVID-19 samples, and they came from the United States, Italy and Spain.

This CDR3 spans 16 amino acids. Germline V CDR1 and CDR2: KGHSH, LQKENI. Trimming shortened V by 3 bases and J by 1 base, and 14 bases separated the two germline ends. The chain links TRBV18 to TRBJ2-3, with a possible D match to TRBD2 (5 bases). The clonotype comes from a woman younger than 45 who had recovered from COVID-19. Sequenced material: peripheral blood. The CDR3 bases are TGTGCCAGCTCACCTCCCGAGGGTGTTGGCACAGATACGCAGTATTTT. Amino acid sequence: CASSPPEGVGTDTQYF.